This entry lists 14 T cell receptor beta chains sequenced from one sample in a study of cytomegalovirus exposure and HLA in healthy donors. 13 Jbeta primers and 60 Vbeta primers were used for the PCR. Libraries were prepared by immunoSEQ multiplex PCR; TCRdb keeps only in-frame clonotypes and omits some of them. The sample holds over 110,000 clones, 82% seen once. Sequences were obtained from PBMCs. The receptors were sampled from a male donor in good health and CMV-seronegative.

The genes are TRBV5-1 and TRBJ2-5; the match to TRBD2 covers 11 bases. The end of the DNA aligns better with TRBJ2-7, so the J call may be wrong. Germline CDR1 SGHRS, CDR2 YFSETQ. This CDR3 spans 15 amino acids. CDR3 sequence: CASSLGTSGGYEQYF. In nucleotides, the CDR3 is TGCGCCAGCAGCTTAGGGACTAGCGGAGGATACGAGCAGTACTTC.

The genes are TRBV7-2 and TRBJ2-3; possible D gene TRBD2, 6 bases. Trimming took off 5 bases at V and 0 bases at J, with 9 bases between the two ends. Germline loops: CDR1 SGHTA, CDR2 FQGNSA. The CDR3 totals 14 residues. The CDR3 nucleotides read TGTGCCAGCAGCCCTGCGGGAAGCACAGATACGCAGTATTTT. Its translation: CASSPAGSTDTQYF.

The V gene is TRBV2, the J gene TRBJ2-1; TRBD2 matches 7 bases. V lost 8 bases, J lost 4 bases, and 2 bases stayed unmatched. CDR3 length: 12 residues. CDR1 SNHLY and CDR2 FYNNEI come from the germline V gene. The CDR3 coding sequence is TGTGCCAGCGGGAGGGAGTACAATGAGCAGTTCTTC. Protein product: CASGREYNEQFF.

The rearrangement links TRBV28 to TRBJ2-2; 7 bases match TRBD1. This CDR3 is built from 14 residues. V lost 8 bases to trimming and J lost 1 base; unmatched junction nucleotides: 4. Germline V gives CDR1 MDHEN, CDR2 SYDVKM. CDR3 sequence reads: CASCWTGNTGELFF. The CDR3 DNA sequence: TGTGCCAGCTGCTGGACAGGGAACACCGGGGAGCTGTTTTTT.

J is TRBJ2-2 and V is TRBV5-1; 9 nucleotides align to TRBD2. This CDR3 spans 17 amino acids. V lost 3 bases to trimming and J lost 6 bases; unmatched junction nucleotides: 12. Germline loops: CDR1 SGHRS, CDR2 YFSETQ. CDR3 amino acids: CASSSTAGLAGAGELFF. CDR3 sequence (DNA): TGCGCCAGCAGCTCAACAGCGGGACTAGCTGGGGCCGGGGAGCTGTTTTTT.

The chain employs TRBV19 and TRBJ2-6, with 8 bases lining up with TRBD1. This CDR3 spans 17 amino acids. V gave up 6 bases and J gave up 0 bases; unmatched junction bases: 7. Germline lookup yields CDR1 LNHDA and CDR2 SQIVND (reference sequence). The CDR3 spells CASSTGTGVSGANVLTF. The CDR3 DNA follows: TGTGCCAGTAGCACGGGGACAGGCGTCTCTGGGGCCAACGTCCTGACTTTC.

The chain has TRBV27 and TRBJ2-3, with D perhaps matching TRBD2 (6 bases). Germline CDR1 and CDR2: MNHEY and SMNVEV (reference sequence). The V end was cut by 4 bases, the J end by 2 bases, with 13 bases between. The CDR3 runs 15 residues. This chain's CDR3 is CASSSYGRPTDTQYF. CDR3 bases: TGTGCCAGCAGTTCATACGGGAGACCCACAGATACGCAGTATTTT.

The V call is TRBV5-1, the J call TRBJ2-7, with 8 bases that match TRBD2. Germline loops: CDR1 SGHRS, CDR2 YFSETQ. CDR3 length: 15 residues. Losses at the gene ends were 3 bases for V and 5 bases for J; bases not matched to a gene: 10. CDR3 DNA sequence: TGCGCCAGCAGCTCTGTCGGGGGGGTCCCTAACGAGCAGTACTTC. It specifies CASSSVGGVPNEQYF.

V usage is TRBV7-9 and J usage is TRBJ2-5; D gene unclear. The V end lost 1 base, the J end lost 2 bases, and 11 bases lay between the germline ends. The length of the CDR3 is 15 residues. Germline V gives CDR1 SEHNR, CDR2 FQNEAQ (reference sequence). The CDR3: CASSLVPTPQETQYF. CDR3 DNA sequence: TGTGCCAGCAGCTTAGTCCCGACACCACAAGAGACCCAGTACTTC.

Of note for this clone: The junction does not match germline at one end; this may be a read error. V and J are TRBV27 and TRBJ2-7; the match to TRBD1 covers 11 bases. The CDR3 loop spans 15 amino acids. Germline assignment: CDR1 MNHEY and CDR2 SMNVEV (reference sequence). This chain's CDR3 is CASNLTGTGGYEQYF. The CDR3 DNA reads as TGTGCCAGCAATTTAACCGGGACAGGGGGGTACGAGCAGTACTTC.

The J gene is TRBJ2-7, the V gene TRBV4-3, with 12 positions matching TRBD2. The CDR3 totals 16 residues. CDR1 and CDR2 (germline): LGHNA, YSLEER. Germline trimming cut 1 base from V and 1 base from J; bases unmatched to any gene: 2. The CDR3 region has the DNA TGCGCCAGCAGCCAAGGGCTAGCGGGGGGGTCCTACGAGCAGTACTTC. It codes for CASSQGLAGGSYEQYF.

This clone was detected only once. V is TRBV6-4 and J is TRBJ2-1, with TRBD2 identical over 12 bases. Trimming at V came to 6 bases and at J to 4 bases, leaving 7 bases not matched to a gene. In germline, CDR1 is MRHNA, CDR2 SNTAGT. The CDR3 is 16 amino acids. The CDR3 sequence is CASSPKLAGGYNEQFF. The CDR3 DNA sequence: TGTGCCAGCAGCCCCAAACTAGCGGGAGGTTACAATGAGCAGTTCTTC.

The CDR3 coding sequence is TGTGCCAGCAGTTTAGACGGGATCAGCTACGAGCAGTACTTC. Translation: CASSLDGISYEQYF. V is TRBV28 and J is TRBJ2-7; maybe TRBD2 (5 bases). Looked up from germline, CDR1 is MDHEN and CDR2 is SYDVKM. V lost 2 bases and J 3 bases, leaving 11 bases between the germline ends. The CDR3 sequence is 14 residues long.

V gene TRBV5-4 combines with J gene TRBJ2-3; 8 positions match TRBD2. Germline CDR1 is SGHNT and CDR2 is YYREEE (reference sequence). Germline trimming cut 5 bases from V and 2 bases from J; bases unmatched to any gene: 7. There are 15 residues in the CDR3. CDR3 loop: CASRKKRESTDTQYF. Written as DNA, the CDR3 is TGTGCCAGCAGAAAGAAGCGGGAGTCCACAGATACGCAGTATTTT.